The rows below give T cell receptor beta chains drawn from one sample of a study of neurological immune-mediated disorders. A single record per CDR3 protein comes from TCRdb applying MiXCR to the 5' RACE reads. Counted here are approximately 27,000 distinct CDR3 sequences, roughly 25% occurring once; the ten biggest clones make up around 27%. The source material was CD4+ T cells from blood. These receptors originate from a man in his forties or fifties with HTLV-1-associated myelopathy (HAM/TSP). CDR3s include the opening cysteine and the closing phenylalanine or tryptophan.

TRBJ2-1	TRBV5-1	19	CASSLGSRGGFGLYNEQFF
TRBJ2-1	TRBV29-1	15	CSTDLSGTPNNEQFF
TRBJ1-1	TRBV29-1	14	CSAGNRGTNTEAFF
TRBJ2-1	TRBV3-1	12	CASSPGLASQFF
TRBJ2-1	TRBV7-8	17	CASSSKPTSGVIGEQFF
TRBJ2-7	TRBV19	14	CASSPWTGSDEQYF
TRBJ2-5	TRBV5-1	14	CASSFEGHQETQYF
TRBJ1-2	TRBV7-3	13	CASSVGQGYGYTF
TRBJ2-2	TRBV24-1	14	CATRGGAATGELFF
TRBJ2-1	TRBV5-1	15	CASSLWGGEYNEQFF
TRBJ2-5	TRBV12-3/TRBV12-4	13	CASRGQLQETQYF
TRBJ2-7	TRBV5-6	11	CASSLTHEQYF
TRBJ2-4	TRBV12-3/TRBV12-4	15	CASGRSAIAKNIQYF
TRBJ2-1	TRBV5-1	14	CASSLGTQNNEQFF
TRBJ2-4	TRBV14	20	CASRLTQGLARTEAKNIQYF
TRBJ2-7	TRBV7-6	14	CASSPPGQGYEQYF
TRBJ2-3	TRBV10-3	16	CAISELAGMSTDTQYF
TRBJ2-1	TRBV3-1	15	CASSPSLNTYNEQFF
TRBJ2-5	TRBV20-1	15	CSAAPLAGYQETQYF
TRBJ1-5	TRBV7-2	15	CASSIRDSTNQPQHF
TRBJ2-5	TRBV12-3/TRBV12-4	15	CASSSETQGKETQYF
TRBJ2-6	TRBV13	16	CASSRDRGIGANVLTF
TRBJ1-2	TRBV29-1	14	CSVETGGKDYGYTF
TRBJ2-2	TRBV20-1	14	CSARTTGNTGELFF
TRBJ1-4	TRBV25-1	15	CASSVASATNEKLFF
TRBJ2-7	TRBV5-1	15	CASSYGQGAPYEQYF
TRBJ1-4	TRBV12-3/TRBV12-4	15	CASTPGRATNEKLFF
TRBJ2-1	TRBV3-1	12	CASSQGRGRQFF
TRBJ1-2	TRBV12-3/TRBV12-4	12	CASSESNYGYTF
TRBJ2-7	TRBV10-1	13	CASSGNRIGEQYF
TRBJ2-2	TRBV7-9	13	CATSPDRTGELFF
TRBJ2-7	TRBV7-2	16	CASSLGLYRDNYEQYF
TRBJ1-5	TRBV7-2	13	CASSFSIYQPQHF
TRBJ1-4	TRBV7-2	14	CASSSRATNEKLFF
TRBJ2-1	TRBV9	16	CASSPRTGGSYNEQFF
TRBJ1-5	TRBV12-3/TRBV12-4	14	CASSSGTSGQPQHF
TRBJ2-3	TRBV20-1	13	CSAIRPAGDTQYF
TRBJ2-3	TRBV6-1	16	CASRAGRMIEQDTQYF
TRBJ1-2	TRBV3-1	13	CASSLGVLSGYTF
TRBJ1-2	TRBV7-9	13	CASSLVEGYGYTF
TRBJ2-3	TRBV5-1	15	CASSPGLATRDTQYF
TRBJ2-7	TRBV2	14	CASSLSGRFDEQYF
TRBJ1-6	TRBV6-1	15	CASNRGGRANSPLHF
TRBJ1-1	TRBV7-2	16	CASSLVPGGGRTEAFF
TRBJ1-2	TRBV7-9	15	CASSVTRQTNYGYTF
TRBJ1-5	TRBV12-3/TRBV12-4	14	CASSLLGADQPQHF
TRBJ2-3	TRBV5-1	15	CASSPDREGPDTQYF
TRBJ2-4	TRBV7-2	14	CASSSSGSKNIQYF